Below are 18 T cell receptor beta chains sequenced from a single sample in a study of blood T cell repertoires in COVID-19. Profiled with immunoSEQ multiplex PCR; TCRdb holds only in-frame clones, not every one. The repertoire holds approximately 190,000 clones, with approximately 79% as singletons. Sequencing used peripheral blood. The receptors come from a young man with active or convalescent COVID-19.

The CDR3 nucleotides read TGTGCCAGCAGTCCTTTCTCCGGGACAGGGTTCGTCGGGGAGCTGTTTTTT. It yields the protein CASSPFSGTGFVGELFF. The chain uses TRBV5-8 and TRBJ2-2; TRBD1 matches at 9 bases. CDR1 SGHTS and CDR2 YDEGEE come from the germline V gene. The V gene end was trimmed by 5 bases and the J gene end by 7 bases; junction bases not matched to a gene: 15. This CDR3 spans 17 amino acids.

This rearrangement joins TRBV2 to TRBJ2-1, with 12 bases fitting TRBD2. This CDR3 comprises 14 residues. The germline V gene encodes CDR1 SNHLY and CDR2 FYNNEI. Trimming cost V 9 bases and J 10 bases; bases outside gene matches: 10. The CDR3 protein is CASRTSGTSGEQFF. The CDR3 nucleotides are TGTGCCAGTCGGACTAGCGGGACTAGTGGGGAGCAGTTCTTC.

The V call is TRBV18, the J call TRBJ2-1, with TRBD1 matching over 9 bases. The CDR3 has 14 amino acids. V was pared by 3 bases and J by 6 bases, with 3 bases of the junction left unmatched. CDR1 and CDR2 (germline): KGHSH, LQKENI. The CDR3 loop reads CASSPDRGANEQFF. CDR3 nucleotide sequence: TGTGCCAGCTCACCCGACAGGGGGGCCAATGAGCAGTTCTTC.

V is TRBV6-5 and J is TRBJ2-2, with a tentative D call TRBD1 (6 bases). This CDR3 comprises 16 residues. The V gene lost 2 bases and the J gene lost 0 bases, with 10 bases spanning the gap. CDR1 is MNHEY, CDR2 SVGAGI, per germline. CDR3 sequence (DNA): TGTGCCAGCAGTTACACCGACAGGCCGAACACCGGGGAGCTGTTTTTT. Amino acid sequence: CASSYTDRPNTGELFF.

The chain couples TRBV4-1 to TRBJ1-1; D is undetermined. Trimming cost V 2 bases and J 0 bases, with 13 bases left between them. The CDR3 length is 16 residues. Germline loops: CDR1 MGHRA, CDR2 YSYEKL. The CDR3 protein is CASSQRPDGLNTEAFF. The CDR3 nucleotides are TGCGCCAGCAGCCAACGGCCCGACGGGTTGAACACTGAAGCTTTCTTT.

J is TRBJ1-5 and V is TRBV3-1 (or the pseudogene TRBV3-2); perhaps TRBD1 as D (5 bases). V was pared by 4 bases and J by 5 bases, with 9 bases between. CDR1 is LGHDT, CDR2 YNNKEL, per germline (reference sequence). This CDR3 region has 13 residues. This CDR3 reads CASSRDSDQPQHF. The CDR3 DNA follows: TGTGCCAGCAGCCGAGACAGTGATCAGCCCCAGCATTTT.

V and J are TRBV10-3 and TRBJ1-1; D call uncertain. The CDR3 sequence is 13 residues long. V was trimmed by 2 bases and J by 5 bases, leaving 9 bases between them. The germline CDR1 and CDR2 sequences are ENHRY and SYGVKD. This CDR3 reads CAISESPGTEAFF. The CDR3 nucleotides are TGTGCCATCAGTGAGAGCCCGGGGACTGAAGCTTTCTTT.

This clone turned up a few times. J is TRBJ2-7 and V is TRBV7-8; tentatively, D is TRBD2 (6 bases). This CDR3 contains 14 residues. The germline V gene has CDR1 SGHVS and CDR2 FQNEAQ. V was cut by 2 bases and J by 5 bases, with 13 bases left in between. The CDR3 region has the DNA TGTGCCAGCAGCTTATCCAATTGGGAGGACGAGCAGTACGTC. Translating gives CASSLSNWEDEQYV.

In the case of this clone: Other DNA sequences in this specimen translate into the identical CDR3. J is TRBJ1-1 and V is TRBV12-3 or TRBV12-4, with TRBD1 as a possible D gene (6 bases). The CDR3 sequence is 13 residues long. V was cut by 3 bases and J by 4 bases, with 9 bases left in between. CDR3 amino acids: CASSFGGLTEAFF. In DNA form, the CDR3 reads TGTGCCAGCAGTTTCGGGGGGCTCACTGAAGCTTTCTTT.

Only a few counts were recorded for this clone. This rearrangement joins TRBV19 to TRBJ2-2; 7 bases agree with TRBD2. The CDR3 is made up of 16 amino acids. J lost 4 bases, V lost 2 bases, and 7 bases had no gene match. Germline V CDR1 and CDR2: LNHDA, SQIVND (reference sequence). The CDR3 DNA reads as TGTGCCAGTAGTATACGGGGAGGGCACCCCACCGGGGAGCTGTTTTTT. Amino acids: CASSIRGGHPTGELFF.

This chain uses TRBV9 with TRBJ1-1, with 8 bases aligning to TRBD1. Losses at the gene ends were 0 bases for V and 11 bases for J; bases not matched to a gene: 3. Germline loops: CDR1 SGDLS, CDR2 YYNGEE. This CDR3 comprises 12 residues. The CDR3 coding sequence is TGTGCCAGCAGCGTAGCGGGACAGGCCGCTTTCTTT. It codes for CASSVAGQAAFF.

The rearrangement links TRBV5-1 to TRBJ1-4; D remains ambiguous. The CDR3 consists of 15 residues. The V gene lost 0 bases and the J gene lost 4 bases, with 10 bases spanning the gap. Germline CDR1 and CDR2: SGHRS and YFSETQ. CDR3 sequence (DNA): TGCGCCAGCAGCTTGGCCAGCGGTCGTAATGAAAAACTGTTTTTT. It codes for CASSLASGRNEKLFF.

This sequence joins TRBV9 and TRBJ1-6, with a tentative D call TRBD1 (5 bases). The CDR3 length is 16 residues. Germline values: CDR1 SGDLS, CDR2 YYNGEE. The ends were cut back, 0 bases at V and 6 bases at J, with 13 bases in the middle. The CDR3, as DNA: TGTGCCAGCAGCGTAGGATCGGGGGGAGTTAATTCACCCCTCCACTTT. Protein product: CASSVGSGGVNSPLHF.

V and J are TRBV4-3 and TRBJ1-2; 7 nucleotides line up with TRBD1. The length of the CDR3 is 14 residues. The germline V gene has CDR1 LGHNA and CDR2 YSLEER. V lost 4 bases to trimming and J lost 7 bases; unmatched junction nucleotides: 9. The CDR3 loop is CASSPRDSPLGYTF. CDR3 nucleotides: TGCGCCAGCAGCCCCCGGGACAGTCCCCTTGGCTACACCTTC.

The chain couples TRBV3-1 (or the pseudogene TRBV3-2) to TRBJ1-2, with a weak D call TRBD1 (5 bases). V was pared by 1 base and J by 4 bases, with 16 bases between. The CDR3 has 16 residues. Germline lookup yields CDR1 LGHDT and CDR2 YNNKEL (reference sequence). CDR3 DNA: TGTGCCAGCAGCCAAGGCATAGGGGCCCGGAGCTATGGCTACACCTTC. Protein product: CASSQGIGARSYGYTF.

This clone was seen a handful of times. This rearrangement joins TRBV10-3 to TRBJ1-3, with a weak D call TRBD1 (6 bases). Trimming shortened V by 5 bases and J by 0 bases, and 11 bases separated the two germline ends. Germline V lookup: CDR1 ENHRY, CDR2 SYGVKD. CDR3 length: 15 residues. CDR3 DNA sequence: TGTGCCATCAGTTTGCAGGGGACCTCTGGAAACACCATATATTTT. Its protein is CAISLQGTSGNTIYF.

This clone was detected only a few times. The chain recombines TRBV6-5 with TRBJ2-4; D may be TRBD1 (6 bases). The V gene's germline CDR1 is MNHEY and CDR2 SVGAGI. Trimming pared 9 bases from V and 0 bases from J, leaving 12 bases between. This CDR3 has 14 residues. The CDR3, as DNA: TGTGCCAGACCGGGACACAGAGCCAAAAACATTCAGTACTTC. Amino acid sequence: CARPGHRAKNIQYF.

The chain links TRBV29-1 to TRBJ1-1; a weak D match, TRBD1 (5 bases). The CDR3 loop spans 11 amino acids. Germline-derived CDR1 and CDR2 are SQVTM and ANQGSEA. V was cut by 4 bases and J by 3 bases, with 6 bases left in between. CDR3 bases: TGCAGCGTTGTCAGGGACACTGAAGCTTTCTTT. Its translation: CSVVRDTEAFF.